This T cell receptor (beta chain) was sequenced during a study of T-cell reconstitution after alpha-beta-depleted transplantation in children. Unique molecular identifiers were incorporated when the TCRbeta library was constructed. TCRdb re-derived calls from the PCR reads in MiXCR, one entry per CDR3 protein. The sample carries approximately 420,000 distinct CDR3 sequences, about a tenth recorded once. The V gene's germline CDR1 is SQVTM and CDR2 ANQGSEA. Trimming took off 6 bases at V and 5 bases at J, with 22 bases between the two ends. This CDR3 contains 15 residues. This clonotype has just a few counts.

This sequence joins TRBV29-1 and TRBJ2-5; either TRBD1 or TRBD2 may supply D (5 bases each). This material consisted of PBMCs from the stem cell graft donor, taken from the stem cell graft. The sequence derives from a human donor who donated a stem cell graft to a child with acute myeloid leukemia. The CDR3 protein is CSVGATGTKGETQYF. The CDR3 DNA reads TGCAGCGTCGGGGCCACCGGGACGAAGGGGGAGACCCAGTACTTC.